This record concerns one T cell receptor beta chain sequence. Germline V CDR1 and CDR2: MNHEY, SMNVEV (reference sequence). CDR3 length equals 14 residues. V was cut by 3 bases and J by 4 bases, with 12 bases left in between. The data were taken from a study of T cell changes during pregnancy in multiple sclerosis. The table came from immunoSEQ multiplex PCR; TCRdb's copy has only in-frame clones and leaves some out. Altogether around 100,000 clones are present, more than 85% being singletons, with the ten largest covering about 3%. The chain joins TRBV27 to TRBJ1-1; D remains unclear. This TCR was sampled from a female donor with multiple sclerosis, enrolled in a pregnancy study. Sequenced here: peripheral blood, sampled after pregnancy. CDR3 sequence: CASSLSIRFTEAFF. The CDR3 coding sequence is TGTGCCAGCAGTTTGAGTATCCGCTTCACTGAAGCTTTCTTT.